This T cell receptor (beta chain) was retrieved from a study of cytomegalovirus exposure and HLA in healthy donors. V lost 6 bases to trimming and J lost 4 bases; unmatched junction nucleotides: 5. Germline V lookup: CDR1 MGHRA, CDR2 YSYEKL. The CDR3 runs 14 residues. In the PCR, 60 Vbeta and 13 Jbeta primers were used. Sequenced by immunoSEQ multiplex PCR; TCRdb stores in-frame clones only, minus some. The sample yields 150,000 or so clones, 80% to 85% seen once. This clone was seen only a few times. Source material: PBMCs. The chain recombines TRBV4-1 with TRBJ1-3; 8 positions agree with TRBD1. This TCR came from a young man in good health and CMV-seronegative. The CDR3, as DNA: TGCGCCAGCAGACAGACAGGGGCCGGAAACACCATATATTTT. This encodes CASRQTGAGNTIYF.